This T cell receptor beta chain appears in the sequencing data of a study of Graves' ophthalmopathy and Graves' hyperthyroidism. Study background: Stable hyperthyroidism meant no ophthalmopathy within 18 months of follow-up. General study points: Most thyroid-expanded clonotypes exceeding 0.001 frequency were also found in blood.

Amplification from RNA transcripts yielded the TCR beta CDR3 regions. In the first round, RT-PCR was carried out with HTBI primers, and a multiplex PCR formed the second round. TCRdb passed the multiplex PCR reads through MiXCR, listing each CDR3 protein once. In the table there are approximately 540,000 distinct CDR3 sequences, roughly 39% of which are singletons. In this sample, this clonotype turned up many times. No antigen is known for it. Material for sequencing was peripheral blood or thyroid tissue (not recorded which). The source is an adult man with Graves' hyperthyroidism.

The CDR3 DNA sequence: TGTGCCAGCAGCTTAGCGCATGGGGGCGGGACTGAAGCTTTCTTT. As protein: CASSLAHGGGTEAFF. The chain links TRBV7-6 to TRBJ1-1; D possibly corresponds to TRBD1 (6 bases). The germline CDR1 and CDR2 sequences are SGHVS and FNYEAQ. There are 15 residues in the CDR3. Trimming pared 0 bases from V and 5 bases from J, leaving 13 bases between.